This TCR beta chain was profiled in a study of T cells in narcolepsy. Study-wide points: HCRT-specific and TRIB2-specific autoreactive clonotypes appeared among same-patient CSF and blood CD4+ clonotypes. Autoreactive clonotypes reportedly recurred in blood of same and different patients, not controls. Autoreactive clone sequences were missing from some blood memory CD4+ repertoires.

Only in-frame clones appear in the TCRdb table, and some are missing; sequencing was by immunoSEQ multiplex PCR. Of about 40,000 clones in the sample, roughly 88% were seen once. The V gene's germline CDR1 is SNHLY and CDR2 FYNNEI. This CDR3 region has 14 residues. Between the trimmed V and J ends, which lost 0 bases and 5 bases, there was a span of 10 bases. In its sample, this clone was seen once. The antigen is unknown. The receptor was isolated from a human donor with narcolepsy. Sequenced material: CD45RA- memory CD4+ T cells from PBMCs. The rearrangement uses TRBV2 and TRBJ1-1; D call uncertain. Here the CDR3 reads CASSEAIGGTEAFF. The DNA for the CDR3 is TGTGCCAGCAGTGAAGCGATAGGAGGGACTGAAGCTTTCTTT.